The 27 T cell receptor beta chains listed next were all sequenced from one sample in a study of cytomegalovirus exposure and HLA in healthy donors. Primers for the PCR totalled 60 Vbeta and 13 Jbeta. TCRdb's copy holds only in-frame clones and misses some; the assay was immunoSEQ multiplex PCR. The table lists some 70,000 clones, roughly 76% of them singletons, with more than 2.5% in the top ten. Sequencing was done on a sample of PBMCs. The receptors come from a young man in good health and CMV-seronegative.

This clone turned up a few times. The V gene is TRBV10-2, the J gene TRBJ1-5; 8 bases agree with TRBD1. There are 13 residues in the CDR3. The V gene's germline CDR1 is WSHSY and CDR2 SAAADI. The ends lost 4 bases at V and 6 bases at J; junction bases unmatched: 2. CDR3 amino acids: CASSATGVQPQHF. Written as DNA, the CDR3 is TGCGCCAGCAGTGCGACAGGGGTTCAGCCCCAGCATTTT.

Here the CDR3 DNA reads TGCGCCAGCAGCCCGACACAGGCTAACTATGGCTACACCTTC. It codes for CASSPTQANYGYTF. The rearrangement joins TRBV4-3 to TRBJ1-2, with D maybe TRBD1 (5 bases). Germline V gene lookup returns CDR1 LGHNA and CDR2 YSLEER. V was clipped by 4 bases and J by 0 bases, with 9 bases between them. The CDR3 extends over 14 amino acids.

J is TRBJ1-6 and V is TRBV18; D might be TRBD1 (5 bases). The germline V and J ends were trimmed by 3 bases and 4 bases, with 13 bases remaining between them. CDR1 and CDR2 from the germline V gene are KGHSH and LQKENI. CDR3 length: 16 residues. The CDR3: CASSPRDGSYNSPLHF. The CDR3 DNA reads TGTGCCAGCTCACCGAGGGACGGGAGTTATAATTCACCCCTCCACTTT.

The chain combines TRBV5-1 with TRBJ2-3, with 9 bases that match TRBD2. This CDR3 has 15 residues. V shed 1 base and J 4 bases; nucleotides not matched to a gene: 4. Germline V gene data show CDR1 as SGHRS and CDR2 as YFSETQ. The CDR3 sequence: CASSLTRGGADTQYF. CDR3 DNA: TGCGCCAGCAGCTTGACGCGGGGGGGAGCAGATACGCAGTATTTT.

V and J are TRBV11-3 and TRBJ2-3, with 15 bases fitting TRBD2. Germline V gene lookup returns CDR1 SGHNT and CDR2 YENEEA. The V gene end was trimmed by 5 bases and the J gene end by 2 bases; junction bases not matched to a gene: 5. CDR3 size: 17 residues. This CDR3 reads CASSPGLAGGATDTQYF. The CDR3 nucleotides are TGTGCCAGCAGCCCTGGACTAGCGGGGGGGGCCACAGATACGCAGTATTTT.

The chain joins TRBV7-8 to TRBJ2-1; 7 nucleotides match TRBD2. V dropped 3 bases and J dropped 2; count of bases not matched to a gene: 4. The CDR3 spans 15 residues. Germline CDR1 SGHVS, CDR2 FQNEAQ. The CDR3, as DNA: TGTGCCAGCAGCTTGAGCGGGGTACCCTACAATGAGCAGTTCTTC. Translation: CASSLSGVPYNEQFF.

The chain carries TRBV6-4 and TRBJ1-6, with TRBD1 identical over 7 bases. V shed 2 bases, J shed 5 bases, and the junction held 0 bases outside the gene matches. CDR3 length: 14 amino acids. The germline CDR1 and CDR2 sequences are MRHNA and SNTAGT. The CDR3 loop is CASSDGTDNSPLHF. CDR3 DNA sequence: TGTGCCAGCAGTGACGGGACAGATAATTCACCCCTCCACTTT.

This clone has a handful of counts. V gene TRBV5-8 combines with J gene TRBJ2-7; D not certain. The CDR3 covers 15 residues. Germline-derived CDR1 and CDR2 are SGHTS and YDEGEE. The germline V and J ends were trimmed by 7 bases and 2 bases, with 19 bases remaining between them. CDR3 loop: CASPNAALDAYEQYF. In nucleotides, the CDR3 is TGTGCCAGCCCAAACGCGGCACTCGATGCCTACGAGCAGTACTTC.

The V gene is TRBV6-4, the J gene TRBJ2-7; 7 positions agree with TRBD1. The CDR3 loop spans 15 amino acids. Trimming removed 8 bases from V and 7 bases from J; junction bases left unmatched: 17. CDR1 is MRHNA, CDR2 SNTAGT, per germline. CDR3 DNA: TGTGCCAGCGGTCGACGGGCAAGGGGGCTGTTGGAGCAGTACTTC. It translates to CASGRRARGLLEQYF.

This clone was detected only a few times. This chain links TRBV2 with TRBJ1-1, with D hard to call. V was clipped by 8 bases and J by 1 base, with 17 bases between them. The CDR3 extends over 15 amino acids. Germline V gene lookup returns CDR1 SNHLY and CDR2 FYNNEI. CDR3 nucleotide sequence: TGTGCCAGCCCTAGTTTGGCCATTACGAACACTGAAGCTTTCTTT. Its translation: CASPSLAITNTEAFF.

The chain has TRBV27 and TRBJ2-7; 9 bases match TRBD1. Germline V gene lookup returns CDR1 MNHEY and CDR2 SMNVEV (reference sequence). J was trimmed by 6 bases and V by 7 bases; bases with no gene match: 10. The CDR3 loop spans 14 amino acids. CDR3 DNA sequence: TGTGCCAGCACCAACCGGGACAGGGTCTTCGAGCAGTACGTC. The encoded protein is CASTNRDRVFEQYV.

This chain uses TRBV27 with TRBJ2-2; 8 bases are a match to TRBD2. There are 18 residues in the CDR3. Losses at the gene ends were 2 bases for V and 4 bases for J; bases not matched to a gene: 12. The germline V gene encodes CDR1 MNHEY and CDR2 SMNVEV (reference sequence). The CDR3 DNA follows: TGTGCCAGCAGTTTACTGGGGCTCGGGAGGGGGTCCACCGGGGAGCTGTTTTTT. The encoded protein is CASSLLGLGRGSTGELFF.

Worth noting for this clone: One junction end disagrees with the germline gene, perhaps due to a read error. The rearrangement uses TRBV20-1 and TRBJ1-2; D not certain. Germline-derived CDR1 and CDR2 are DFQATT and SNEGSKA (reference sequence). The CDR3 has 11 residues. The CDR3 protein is CSAREEGGYTF. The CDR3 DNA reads TGCAGTGCCAGAGAGGAGGGAGGCTACACCTTC.

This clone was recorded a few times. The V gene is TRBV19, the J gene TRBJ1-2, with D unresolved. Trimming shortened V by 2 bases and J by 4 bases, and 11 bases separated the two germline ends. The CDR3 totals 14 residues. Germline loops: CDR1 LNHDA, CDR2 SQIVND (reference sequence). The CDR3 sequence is CASSISSSRYGYTF. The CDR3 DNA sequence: TGTGCCAGTAGTATAAGCTCAAGTCGCTATGGCTACACCTTC.

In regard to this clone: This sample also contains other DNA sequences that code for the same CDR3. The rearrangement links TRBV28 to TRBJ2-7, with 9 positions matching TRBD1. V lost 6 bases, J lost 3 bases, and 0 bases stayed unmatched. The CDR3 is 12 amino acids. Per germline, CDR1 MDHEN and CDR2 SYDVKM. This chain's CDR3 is CASRDRGYEQYF. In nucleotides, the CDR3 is TGTGCCAGCAGGGACAGGGGCTACGAGCAGTACTTC. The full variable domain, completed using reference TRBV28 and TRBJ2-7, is DVKVTQSSRYLVKRTGEKVFLECVQDMDHENMFWYRQDPGLGLRLIYFSYDVKMKEKGDIPEGYSVSREKKERFSLILESASTNQTSMYLCASRDRGYEQYFGPGTRLTVT.

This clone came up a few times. This CDR3 is CASSLLDRGYGYTF. Written as DNA, the CDR3 is TGCGCCAGCAGCTTGTTGGACAGGGGGTATGGCTACACCTTC. The gene calls are TRBV5-1 and TRBJ1-2; TRBD1 matches at 10 bases. Germline V CDR1 and CDR2: SGHRS, YFSETQ. V gave up 1 base and J gave up 5 bases; unmatched junction bases: 2. The CDR3 is made up of 14 amino acids.

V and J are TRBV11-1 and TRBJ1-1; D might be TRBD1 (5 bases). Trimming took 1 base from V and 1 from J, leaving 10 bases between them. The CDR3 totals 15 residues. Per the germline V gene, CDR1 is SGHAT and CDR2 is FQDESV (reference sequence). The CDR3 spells CASSLEGGTNTEAFF. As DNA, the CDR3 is TGTGCCAGCAGCTTAGAGGGAGGGACGAACACTGAAGCTTTCTTT.

CDR3: CASSPLTGTNQPQHF. CDR3 DNA sequence: TGCGCCAGCAGCCCCCTTACTGGGACTAATCAGCCCCAGCATTTT. The chain employs TRBV4-1 and TRBJ1-5, with D tentatively TRBD1 (5 bases). Germline V CDR1 and CDR2: MGHRA, YSYEKL. The V gene lost 4 bases and the J gene lost 4 bases, with 14 bases spanning the gap. The CDR3 is 15 amino acids.

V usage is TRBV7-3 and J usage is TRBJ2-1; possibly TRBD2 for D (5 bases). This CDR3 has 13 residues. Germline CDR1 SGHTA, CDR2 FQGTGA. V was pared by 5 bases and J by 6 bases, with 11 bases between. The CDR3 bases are TGTGCCAGCAGCAAAGTAGCGTCCAATGAGCAGTTCTTC. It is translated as CASSKVASNEQFF.

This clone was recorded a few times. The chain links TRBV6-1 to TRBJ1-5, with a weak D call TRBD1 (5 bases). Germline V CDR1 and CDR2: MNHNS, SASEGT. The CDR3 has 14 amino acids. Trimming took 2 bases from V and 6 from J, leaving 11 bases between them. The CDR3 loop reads CASSESQGVQPQHF. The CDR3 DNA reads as TGTGCCAGCAGTGAATCCCAGGGCGTTCAGCCCCAGCATTTT.

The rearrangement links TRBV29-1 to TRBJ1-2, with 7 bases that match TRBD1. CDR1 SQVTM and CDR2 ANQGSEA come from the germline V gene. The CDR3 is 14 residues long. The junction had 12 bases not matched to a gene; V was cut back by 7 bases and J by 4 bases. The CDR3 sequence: CSAGTADRPYGYTF. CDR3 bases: TGCAGCGCCGGGACAGCCGATAGACCCTATGGCTACACCTTC.

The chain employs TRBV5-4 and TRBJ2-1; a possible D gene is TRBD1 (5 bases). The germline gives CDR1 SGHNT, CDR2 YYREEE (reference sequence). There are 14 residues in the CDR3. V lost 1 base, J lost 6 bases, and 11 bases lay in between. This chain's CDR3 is CASSLLARVNEQFF. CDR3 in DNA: TGTGCCAGCAGCTTGTTAGCCAGGGTCAATGAGCAGTTCTTC. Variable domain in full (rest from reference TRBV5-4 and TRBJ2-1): ETGVTQSPTHLIKTRGQQVTLRCSSQSGHNTVSWYQQALGQGPQFIFQYYREEENGRGNFPPRFSGLQFPNYSSELNVNALELDDSALYLCASSLLARVNEQFFGPGTRLTVL.

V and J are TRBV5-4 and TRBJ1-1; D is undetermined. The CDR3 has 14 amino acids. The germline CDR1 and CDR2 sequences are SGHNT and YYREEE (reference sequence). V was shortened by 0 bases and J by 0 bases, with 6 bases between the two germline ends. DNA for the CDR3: TGTGCCAGCAGCTTGGACACCTTGAACACTGAAGCTTTCTTT. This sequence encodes CASSLDTLNTEAFF.

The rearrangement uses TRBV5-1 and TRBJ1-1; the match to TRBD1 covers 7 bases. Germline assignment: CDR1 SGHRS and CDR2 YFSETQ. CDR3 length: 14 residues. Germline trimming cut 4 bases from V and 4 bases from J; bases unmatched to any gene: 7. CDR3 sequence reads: CASSPYRGSTEAFF. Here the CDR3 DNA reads TGCGCCAGCAGCCCCTACAGGGGATCCACTGAAGCTTTCTTT.

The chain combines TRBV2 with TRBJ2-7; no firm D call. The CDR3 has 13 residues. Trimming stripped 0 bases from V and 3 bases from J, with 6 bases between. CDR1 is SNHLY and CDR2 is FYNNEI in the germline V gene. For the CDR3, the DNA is TGTGCCAGCAGTGAAGCTGGCATCTACGAGCAGTACTTC. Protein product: CASSEAGIYEQYF.

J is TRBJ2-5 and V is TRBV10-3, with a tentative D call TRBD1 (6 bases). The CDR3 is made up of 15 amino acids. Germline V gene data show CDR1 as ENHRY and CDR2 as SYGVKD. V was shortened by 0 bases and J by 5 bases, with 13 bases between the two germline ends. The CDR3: CAISESNEGVETQYF. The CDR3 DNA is TGTGCCATCAGTGAGTCGAATGAGGGGGTTGAGACCCAGTACTTC.

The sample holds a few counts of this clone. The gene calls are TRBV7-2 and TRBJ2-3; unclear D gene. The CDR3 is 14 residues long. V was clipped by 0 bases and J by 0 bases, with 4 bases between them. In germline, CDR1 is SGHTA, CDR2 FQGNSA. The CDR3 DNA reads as TGTGCCAGCAGCTTAGCAACTAGCACAGATACGCAGTATTTT. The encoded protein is CASSLATSTDTQYF.